This T cell receptor (beta chain) stems from a study of blood T cell repertoires in COVID-19. This CDR3 is 14 amino acids long. Deletions cut 1 base from V and 8 bases from J, with 13 bases between. Germline CDR1 and CDR2: KGHDR and SFDVKD. TCRdb keeps only in-frame clones here, not all; method: immunoSEQ multiplex PCR. The table records about 120,000 clones, 85% to 90% of them present only once. This clone has just one count. This TCR was sampled from a woman older than 75 with acute or convalescent COVID-19. The sample comprised peripheral blood. The chain recombines TRBV24-1 with TRBJ1-2; D not resolved. CDR3: CATSDLDTYHGYTF. The CDR3 DNA follows: TGTGCCACCAGTGATTTAGACACCTACCACGGCTACACCTTC.